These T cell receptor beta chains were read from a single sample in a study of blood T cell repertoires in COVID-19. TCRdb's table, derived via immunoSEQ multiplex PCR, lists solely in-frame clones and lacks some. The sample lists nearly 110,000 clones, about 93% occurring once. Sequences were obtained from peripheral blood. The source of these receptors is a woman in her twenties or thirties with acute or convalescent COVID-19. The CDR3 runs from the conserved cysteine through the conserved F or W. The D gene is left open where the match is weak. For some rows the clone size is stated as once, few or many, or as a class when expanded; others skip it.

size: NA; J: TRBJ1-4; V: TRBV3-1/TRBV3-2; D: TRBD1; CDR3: CASSQRTGENEKLFF; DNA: TGTGCCAGCAGCCAAAGGACAGGAGAAAATGAAAAACTGTTTTTT
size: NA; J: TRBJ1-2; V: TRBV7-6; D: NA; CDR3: CASSHIANYGYTF; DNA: TGTGCCAGCAGCCATATAGCTAACTATGGCTACACCTTC
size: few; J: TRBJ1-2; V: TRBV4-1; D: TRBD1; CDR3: CASSETGDQGYGYTF; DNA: TGCGCCAGCAGCGAAACAGGGGATCAGGGCTATGGCTACACCTTC
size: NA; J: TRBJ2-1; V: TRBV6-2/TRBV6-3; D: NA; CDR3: CASSNPLNNEQFF; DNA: TGTGCCAGCAGTAACCCCCTAAACAATGAGCAGTTCTTC
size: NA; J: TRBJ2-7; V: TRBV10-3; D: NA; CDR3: CAISEVLVGEQYF; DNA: TGTGCCATCAGTGAGGTGCTAGTGGGTGAGCAGTACTTC
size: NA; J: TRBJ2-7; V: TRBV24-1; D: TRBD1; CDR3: CATSDYRGYEQYF; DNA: TGTGCCACCAGTGATTACAGGGGGTACGAGCAGTACTTC
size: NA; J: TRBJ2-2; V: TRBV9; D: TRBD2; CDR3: CASSVSGRANTGELFF; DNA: TGTGCCAGCAGCGTTAGCGGGAGGGCCAACACCGGGGAGCTGTTTTTT
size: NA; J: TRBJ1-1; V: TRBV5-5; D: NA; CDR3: CASSSSSGGTNTEAFF; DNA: TGTGCCAGCAGCTCTTCCTCCGGGGGGACGAACACTGAAGCTTTCTTT
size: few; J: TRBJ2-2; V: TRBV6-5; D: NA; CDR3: CASRSGARELFF; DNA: TGTGCCAGCAGATCAGGGGCAAGGGAGCTGTTTTTT
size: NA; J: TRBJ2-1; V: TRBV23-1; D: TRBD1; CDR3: CASSQPGQGYNEQFF; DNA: TGCGCCAGCAGTCAACCGGGACAGGGGTACAATGAGCAGTTCTTC
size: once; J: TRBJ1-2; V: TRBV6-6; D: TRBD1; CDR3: CASSYKDRRNYGYTF; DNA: TGTGCCAGCAGTTACAAGGACAGGAGAAACTATGGCTACACCTTC
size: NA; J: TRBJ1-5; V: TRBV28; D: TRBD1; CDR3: CASSSWAGGLQPQHF; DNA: TGTGCCAGCAGTTCTTGGGCAGGGGGCCTTCAGCCCCAGCATTTT
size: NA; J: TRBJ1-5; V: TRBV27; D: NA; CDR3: CASSLQGQPQHF; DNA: TGTGCCAGCAGTTTACAGGGGCAGCCCCAGCATTTT